This is a list of T cell receptor beta chains from one sample in a study of OX40 agonist ivuxolimab in advanced cancers. The protocol was immunoSEQ multiplex PCR, while the TCRdb copy is restricted to in-frame clones and leaves out a portion. The table has tens of thousands of clones, roughly 90% seen once. Specimen: CD4+ or CD8+ T cells sorted from blood, collected in a trial of the OX40 agonist ivuxolimab. Receptor source: an adult with an advanced solid tumor such as melanoma, head and neck, liver or kidney cancer. The CDR3 runs from the conserved cysteine through the conserved F or W. D genes are given only for firm matches. Part of the rows lack a size; the others show once, few, many or a class for expanded clones.

v_gene	abundance	d_gene	len	j_gene	CDR3nt	CDR3aa
TRBV14	.	.	13	TRBJ1-2	TGTGCCAGCAGTCTAGACTATAACTATGGCTACACCTTC	CASSLDYNYGYTF
TRBV29-1	.	.	12	TRBJ2-7	TGCAGCGCCCTCCAGGGTAACAACGAGCAGTACTTC	CSALQGNNEQYF
TRBV4-1	.	.	14	TRBJ1-6	TGCGCCAGCAGCCAAGATGCGGGGAGCTCACCCCTCCACTTT	CASSQDAGSSPLHF
TRBV6-5	.	TRBD1	14	TRBJ1-2	TGTGCCAGCACCCCTCCGGGACAGGGTCATGGCTACACCTTC	CASTPPGQGHGYTF
TRBV4-1	few	.	12	TRBJ1-5	TGCGCCAGCAGCCAAAGGGGCCAGCCCCAGCATTTT	CASSQRGQPQHF
TRBV6-6	.	TRBD2	14	TRBJ2-2	TGTGCCAGCAGGCAGCGGGGGAACACCGGGGAGCTGTTTTTT	CASRQRGNTGELFF
TRBV29-1	.	.	12	TRBJ1-1	TGCAGCGTAGGAGGGGTTAACACTGAAGCTTTCTTT	CSVGGVNTEAFF
TRBV2	.	TRBD1	16	TRBJ2-5	TGTGCCAGCAGCAACCCGAGTGGGACAGGGATAGAGACCCAGTACTTC	CASSNPSGTGIETQYF
TRBV28	.	.	13	TRBJ2-1	TGTGCCAGCAGTTTTGTGGGTAGTCGGGAGCAGTTCTTC	CASSFVGSREQFF
TRBV27	.	.	14	TRBJ1-1	TGTGCCAGCAGCACCGTTCTACGCCGATCTGAAGCTTTCTTT	CASSTVLRRSEAFF
TRBV10-3	once	.	13	TRBJ2-7	TGTGCCATCAGTGAAGACAACACATACGAGCAGTACTTC	CAISEDNTYEQYF
TRBV15	once	.	13	TRBJ1-1	TGTGCCACCAGCAGAGAAAGATACACTGAAGCTTTCTTT	CATSRERYTEAFF
TRBV6-5	once	.	15	TRBJ2-5	TGTGCCAGCAGCTCCGGGACGGTCTTGATTGAGACCCAGTACTTC	CASSSGTVLIETQYF
TRBV5-6	.	.	15	TRBJ1-1	TGTGCCAGCAGCCTCGATGCGGGGGGGCGCGCTGAAGCTTTCTTT	CASSLDAGGRAEAFF
TRBV28	once	TRBD1	17	TRBJ1-4	TGTGCCAGCAGTCCCCTCGGGGGGACAGGGGATCGAGAAAAACTGTTTTTT	CASSPLGGTGDREKLFF
TRBV6-5	once	TRBD1	13	TRBJ1-3	TGTGCCACGGGACAGGGGGCTGGAAACACCATATATTTT	CATGQGAGNTIYF
TRBV9	.	.	16	TRBJ2-1	TGTGCCAGCAGCGTAGGGGGCGGGGTAATCTACAATGAGCAGTTCTTC	CASSVGGGVIYNEQFF
TRBV2	once	TRBD1	17	TRBJ2-6	TGTGCCACTTTACAGGGGCTCGCCCTCTCTGGGGCCAACGTCCTGACTTTC	CATLQGLALSGANVLTF
TRBV10-3	.	TRBD2	13	TRBJ2-1	TGTGCCATCTACAGCGGGGGAGACAATGAGCAGTTCTTC	CAIYSGGDNEQFF
TRBV5-1	.	.	14	TRBJ2-7	TGCGCCAGCAGCTTGTTCTACTCGTCCTACGAGCAGTACTTC	CASSLFYSSYEQYF
TRBV18	.	.	14	TRBJ1-2	TGTGCCAGCTCACCCCCACAGCTGTCCTATGGCTACACCTTC	CASSPPQLSYGYTF
TRBV6-6	.	.	13	TRBJ1-2	TGTGCCAGCAGTTACAGACAGGAATATGGCTACACCTTC	CASSYRQEYGYTF
TRBV7-2	.	TRBD1	13	TRBJ1-2	TGTGCCAGCAGCTCTGGGACAGCCCATGGCTACACCTTC	CASSSGTAHGYTF
TRBV15	.	TRBD1	15	TRBJ1-2	TGTGCCACCAGCAGGGACAGGGGCAAGGGGGAAGGCTACACCTTC	CATSRDRGKGEGYTF